These T cell receptor beta chains were read from a single sample in a study of cytomegalovirus exposure and HLA in healthy donors. Using immunoSEQ multiplex PCR, the repertoire was profiled, and TCRdb retains in-frame clones only, with some absent. The sample table sets out around 150,000 clones. The sequenced material came from PBMCs. The source is a man between 40 and 49 years old in good health and CMV-seronegative. Both conserved end residues are part of each CDR3. A D gene is named only where the DNA matches it firmly. Size tells how often a clone was seen (once, few, many) or the class of an expanded clone, and some rows leave it out.

TRBJ2-1,-,TRBV4-3,-,TGCGCCAGCAGCCAAGATGGGGGGGGCACCTACAATGAGCAGTTCTTC,CASSQDGGGTYNEQFF
TRBJ2-7,TRBD1,TRBV5-1,-,TGCGCCAGCAGCCCGCGACAGGGGAGAAGTGGCGAGCAGTACTTC,CASSPRQGRSGEQYF
TRBJ1-1,-,TRBV7-2,-,TGTGCCAGCAGCTTGGCAGGGATCCGCACTGAAGCTTTCTTT,CASSLAGIRTEAFF
TRBJ2-2,-,TRBV19,-,TGTGCCAGTAGTATTGGGGGCTCTTTCACCGGGGAGCTGTTTTTT,CASSIGGSFTGELFF
TRBJ2-3,-,TRBV28,medium-sized,TGTGCCAGCAGTCCAGGGATAAACACAGATACGCAGTATTTT,CASSPGINTDTQYF
TRBJ1-2,TRBD1,TRBV28,-,TGTGCCAGCAGCCCAGGGGGTGGCCCTCACTATGGCTACACCTTC,CASSPGGGPHYGYTF
TRBJ1-2,-,TRBV5-8,-,TGTGCCAGCAGCTTGTGGGGGGGGGATGGCTACACCTTC,CASSLWGGDGYTF
TRBJ2-5,-,TRBV7-2,-,TGTGCCAGCAGTACTACGGAGGGGACCCAGTACTTC,CASSTTEGTQYF
TRBJ2-7,-,TRBV5-5,-,TGTGCCAGCAGTTTCCTACAGGGTAGCTCCTACGAGCAGTACTTC,CASSFLQGSSYEQYF
TRBJ2-2,TRBD1,TRBV19,-,TGTGCCAGTAGTATCCAGGGGGCGACCGGGGAGCTGTTTTTT,CASSIQGATGELFF
TRBJ2-3,-,TRBV18,-,TGTGCCAGCTCACCCCCGGGGGCAGATACGCAGTATTTT,CASSPPGADTQYF
TRBJ2-7,-,TRBV7-8,-,TGTGCCAGCAGCCCAGGGGCTGGGCAGTACTTC,CASSPGAGQYF
TRBJ2-1,TRBD1,TRBV4-2,-,TGTGCCAGCAGCCAAGTGGGGGCCAGGGGGCGTCAAAATGAGCAGTTCTTC,CASSQVGARGRQNEQFF
TRBJ2-1,-,TRBV4-1,-,TGCGCCAGCAGCCAAGATTTGGCGGGGCCTAGGAATGAGCAGTTCTTC,CASSQDLAGPRNEQFF
TRBJ2-7,-,TRBV4-1,-,TGCGCCAGCAGCGATCCTAGCAGCTCCTACGAGCAGTACTTC,CASSDPSSSYEQYF
TRBJ2-3,TRBD2,TRBV29-1,-,TGCAGCGTCGGGACTATTGCAGATACGCAGTATTTT,CSVGTIADTQYF
TRBJ1-6,-,TRBV7-2,-,TGTGCCACCCCCTCCGGCAGGGACTATAATTCACCCCTCCACTTT,CATPSGRDYNSPLHF
TRBJ2-3,TRBD1,TRBV27,-,TGTGCCAGCAGTCCCGGACAGGGGTTGGATACGCAGTATTTT,CASSPGQGLDTQYF
TRBJ2-5,TRBD1,TRBV7-2,-,TGTGCCAGCAGCCCCCGGGACAGGGCGATGCAAGAGACCCAGTACTTC,CASSPRDRAMQETQYF
TRBJ1-1,-,TRBV5-6,-,TGTGCCAGCAGCCCCTTAGGACAGAACACTGAAGCTTTCTTT,CASSPLGQNTEAFF
TRBJ1-5,-,TRBV5-4,-,TGTGCCAGCAGTAAAGGGGGGGCGAGTCAGCCCCAGCATTTT,CASSKGGASQPQHF
TRBJ2-7,TRBD2,TRBV5-4,-,TGTGCCAGCAGCCTGAGCGGGGGGGCGGGGTACGAGCAGTACTTC,CASSLSGGAGYEQYF
TRBJ1-4,-,TRBV18,-,TGTGCCAGCTCACCCGAGCAGGCCCTCCTAGAAAAACTGTTTTTT,CASSPEQALLEKLFF
TRBJ1-2,-,TRBV7-2,-,TGTGCCAGCAGCTTAGCCAGGGAGGGTGGCTACACCTTC,CASSLAREGGYTF
TRBJ1-1,-,TRBV10-3,-,TGTGCCATCAGTGACACCGGGGGAGGGGGCACTGAAGCTTTCTTT,CAISDTGGGGTEAFF
TRBJ2-2,-,TRBV6-5,-,TGTGCCAGCTCCCAGAGGACAACCGGGGAGCTGTTTTTT,CASSQRTTGELFF
TRBJ2-7,TRBD1,TRBV9,-,TGTGCCAGCAGCCCCAGAGAGGGCAGGGGGCCTTACGAGCAGTACTTC,CASSPREGRGPYEQYF
TRBJ1-5,TRBD1,TRBV10-3,-,TGCGCCATCAGAACTGACAGGGAAGGCAATCAGCCCCAGCATTTT,CAIRTDREGNQPQHF
TRBJ2-3,TRBD2,TRBV4-3,-,TGCGCCAGCAGCCAAGAAACTAGCGGGGGGACTAGCACAGATACGCAGTATTTT,CASSQETSGGTSTDTQYF
TRBJ2-3,-,TRBV19,-,TGTGCCAGTAGTCCGGGACTGAACACAGATACGCAGTATTTT,CASSPGLNTDTQYF
TRBJ2-7,TRBD1,TRBV27,-,TGTGCCAGCAGTACTGGGACAGGACCAGGAGTCTACGAGCAGTACTTC,CASSTGTGPGVYEQYF
TRBJ2-7,-,TRBV7-8,-,TGTGCCAGCAACTTCAGGGGTAGCTCCTACGAGCAGTACTTC,CASNFRGSSYEQYF
TRBJ1-5,-,TRBV19,-,TGTGCCACACATCCTTCCCTGAATCAGCCCCAGCATTTT,CATHPSLNQPQHF
TRBJ2-2,TRBD1,TRBV7-2,-,TGTGCCAGCAGCCGGACCGGGACAGGGGTTAACACCGGGGAGCTGTTTTTT,CASSRTGTGVNTGELFF
TRBJ2-7,TRBD2,TRBV7-2,-,TGTGCCAGCAGTTTCGCGGCGGGGGGGCCCTACGAGCAGTACTTC,CASSFAAGGPYEQYF
TRBJ1-6,-,TRBV25-1,-,TGTGCCAGCAGTGCCCTATACCGGGGTTCACCCCTCCACTTT,CASSALYRGSPLHF
TRBJ2-5,-,TRBV6-5,-,TGTGCCAGCAGTTACTCGATCACAGGGCTAGAGACCCAGTACTTC,CASSYSITGLETQYF
TRBJ2-3,TRBD1,TRBV9,-,TGTGCCAGCAGCGTAGGAATAGGAAACCGGGACAGGGGCACAGATACGCAGTATTTT,CASSVGIGNRDRGTDTQYF
TRBJ2-5,-,TRBV7-3,-,TGTGCCAGCAGCCCCCCCTCCGACAGGACGAAGTTAGAGACCCAGTACTTC,CASSPPSDRTKLETQYF
TRBJ2-5,TRBD1,TRBV5-4,-,TGTGCCAGCAGCTTTGACAGGGATAGCGAGACCCAGTACTTC,CASSFDRDSETQYF
TRBJ2-2,TRBD1,TRBV5-6,-,TGTGCCAGCAGCCCGGGGACAGGGAATCTTATCGGGGAGCTGTTTTTT,CASSPGTGNLIGELFF
TRBJ2-7,TRBD1,TRBV7-2,-,TGTGCCAGCAGTCCAGGAGACAGGGTATCGGGCGAGCAGTACTTC,CASSPGDRVSGEQYF
TRBJ1-2,TRBD1,TRBV18,-,TGTGCCAGCTCACTTGGACAGGGGGATTATGGCTACACCTTC,CASSLGQGDYGYTF
TRBJ2-7,-,TRBV27,-,TGTGCCAGCAGTTTAGTTGGCAGGGCCTACGAGCAGTACTTC,CASSLVGRAYEQYF
TRBJ2-7,TRBD2,TRBV29-1,-,TGCAGCGTTGCTGAGCGGGGGGGGTTCCGCGAGCAGTACTTC,CSVAERGGFREQYF
TRBJ2-7,-,TRBV7-2,-,TGTGCCAGCAGCCAGGACAGTTTCTACGAGCAGTACTTC,CASSQDSFYEQYF
TRBJ1-1,TRBD1,TRBV4-3,-,TGCGCCAGCAGCCAAGATCGGACAGGGCCCACTGAAGCTTTCTTT,CASSQDRTGPTEAFF
TRBJ1-2,TRBD1,TRBV5-1,-,TGCGCCAGCAGCTTGGCACAGGGGGCGGATGGCTACACCTTC,CASSLAQGADGYTF
TRBJ1-5,-,TRBV19,-,TGTGCCAGTCGGAAGGCGGGCAATCAGCCCCAGCATTTT,CASRKAGNQPQHF
TRBJ2-5,-,TRBV6-5,-,TGTGCCAGCAGTAGCCGGGTCCCTCAAGAGACCCAGTACTTC,CASSSRVPQETQYF
TRBJ1-2,TRBD1,TRBV6-1,-,TGTGCCAGCAGAGGGGACAGCTTCTATGGCTACACCTTC,CASRGDSFYGYTF
TRBJ2-3,TRBD1,TRBV5-1,-,TGCGCCAGCAGCCCCCCGGGACAGGGGGTCAAAAGCACAGATACGCAGTATTTT,CASSPPGQGVKSTDTQYF
TRBJ1-2,-,TRBV7-9,-,TGTGCCACCACAGGGTCCTATGGCTACACCTTC,CATTGSYGYTF
TRBJ2-7,-,TRBV10-3,-,TGTGCCATCAGCGCGGACAGCTACGAGCAGTACTTC,CAISADSYEQYF